These 32 T cell receptor beta chains originate from one sample sequenced in a study of human T cells and chemical hapten exposure. TCRdb ran MiXCR on the RACE reads and lists one entry per CDR3 protein. The sample consists of roughly 39,000 distinct CDR3 sequences, roughly 12% of them appearing once. The time point is: patch test 3, about 24 weeks after DPC sensitization. Described treatment: therapeutic diphenylcyclopropenone sensitization with weekly scalp DPC. Extraction of total RNA was performed on unfractionated whole blood. Sequences were derived from whole blood, sampled in connection with sensitization to the hapten diphenylcyclopropenone (DPC). The receptor source for this set is a woman aged 40 to 55 with alopecia areata. Some clones in this sample may be carry-over from other donors' samples.

J is TRBJ2-5 and V is TRBV9, with D possibly called TRBD1 or TRBD2 (5 bases each). The CDR3 extends over 14 amino acids. Germline V gene data show CDR1 as SGDLS and CDR2 as YYNGEE. V was pared by 2 bases and J by 5 bases, with 13 bases between. CDR3: CASSVPGPAETQYF. The CDR3 DNA reads as TGTGCCAGCAGCGTCCCGGGACCCGCGGAGACCCAGTACTTC.

The rearrangement joins TRBV9 to TRBJ2-1; possible D gene TRBD2, 5 bases. The V end lost 2 bases, the J end lost 7 bases, and 10 bases lay between the germline ends. CDR1 and CDR2 from the germline V gene are SGDLS and YYNGEE. The CDR3 spans 13 residues. CDR3 residues: CASSVDWGNEQFF. CDR3 nucleotides: TGTGCCAGCAGCGTGGACTGGGGAAATGAGCAGTTCTTC.

This rearrangement joins TRBV10-3 to TRBJ2-7; 11 bases map to TRBD2. CDR1 ENHRY and CDR2 SYGVKD come from the germline V gene. V was pared by 8 bases and J by 0 bases, with 0 bases of the junction left unmatched. This CDR3 is built from 13 residues. The CDR3 DNA reads TGTGCCATCGGGACTAGCGGCTCCTACGAGCAGTACTTC. Translated, it gives CAIGTSGSYEQYF.

This clonotype was seen ten or more times. This chain connects TRBV20-1 to TRBJ2-7, with D possibly matching TRBD1 (5 bases). This CDR3 has 13 residues. The ends were cut back, 0 bases at V and 5 bases at J, with 11 bases in the middle. The germline V gene has CDR1 DFQATT and CDR2 SNEGSKA (reference sequence). The CDR3 reads CSARDPGNNEQYF. CDR3 sequence (DNA): TGCAGTGCTAGAGATCCAGGGAACAACGAGCAGTACTTC.

This clonotype is labeled as medium-sized. The J gene is TRBJ2-5, the V gene TRBV11-3; no definite D call. Germline V lookup: CDR1 SGHNT, CDR2 YENEEA. V lost 6 bases and J 2 bases, leaving 4 bases between the germline ends. This CDR3 contains 11 residues. CDR3 sequence: CASSSQETQYF. DNA for the CDR3: TGTGCCAGCAGTTCACAAGAGACCCAGTACTTC.

This clonotype was observed a handful of times. The rearrangement joins TRBV28 to TRBJ1-2, with D possibly matching TRBD1 (5 bases). The CDR3 runs to 15 residues. The germline gives CDR1 MDHEN, CDR2 SYDVKM. V dropped 3 bases and J dropped 2 bases, with 13 bases sitting between them. The CDR3 sequence: CASSLSFYRNYGYTF. In DNA, the CDR3 is TGTGCCAGCAGTTTGTCTTTCTACAGGAACTATGGCTACACCTTC.

The chain couples TRBV20-1 to TRBJ1-1; D gene ambiguous. V lost 6 bases, J lost 5 bases, and 16 bases lay in between. CDR1 and CDR2 from the germline V gene are DFQATT and SNEGSKA (reference sequence). The CDR3 extends over 13 amino acids. The CDR3 nucleotides are TGCAGTGCGCCAAGCGAGGAGGGAACTGAAGCTTTCTTT. Translating gives CSAPSEEGTEAFF.

This chain joins TRBV4-3 and TRBJ2-2; 7 bases match TRBD1. The CDR3 covers 14 residues. V dropped 2 bases and J dropped 6; count of bases not matched to a gene: 3. Germline V gene lookup returns CDR1 LGHNA and CDR2 YSLEER. The CDR3 bases are TGCGCCAGCAGCCAACAGGGGGTCTCCGGGGAGCTGTTTTTT. Protein: CASSQQGVSGELFF.

In its sample, this clonotype was seen a few times. The chain is built from TRBV4-1 and TRBJ2-7; D unclear. Trimming left V 0 bases short and J 6 bases short, with 12 bases between. Germline-derived CDR1 and CDR2 are MGHRA and YSYEKL. There are 14 residues in the CDR3. The CDR3 spells CASSQDPYGTEQYF. The CDR3 coding sequence is TGCGCCAGCAGCCAAGATCCCTACGGAACCGAGCAGTACTTC.

Comment on this clonotype: No conserved phenylalanine or tryptophan is present at the end of the CDR3, so a read error is the likely explanation. The rearrangement joins TRBV28 to TRBJ2-5, with D possibly being TRBD1 or TRBD2 (5 bases each). CDR3 length: 13 residues. CDR1 and CDR2 (germline): MDHEN, SYDVKM. V shed 5 bases and J shed 5 bases, with 12 bases lying between them. The CDR3 DNA follows: TGTGCCAGCAGTACCGGGACCCCCGAGACCCAGTACTAC. Its translation is CASSTGTPETQYY.

J is TRBJ1-1 and V is TRBV7-2; D is possibly TRBD1 (5 bases). Germline V lookup: CDR1 SGHTA, CDR2 FQGNSA. V was pared by 7 bases and J by 1 base, with 10 bases between. The CDR3 runs 13 residues. The DNA of the CDR3 is TGTGCCAGCAACTTCGGACAGAACACTGAAGCTTTCTTT. Amino acid sequence: CASNFGQNTEAFF.

This clonotype was counted many times. The V gene is TRBV10-3, the J gene TRBJ1-1; D call uncertain. V gave up 4 bases and J gave up 3 bases, with 12 bases separating them. Germline CDR1 and CDR2: ENHRY and SYGVKD. The CDR3 totals 14 residues. This CDR3 reads CAISVRGGDTEAFF. CDR3 DNA sequence: TGTGCCATCAGTGTAAGAGGTGGGGACACTGAAGCTTTCTTT.

At least ten counts were recorded for this clonotype. This chain joins TRBV6-5 and TRBJ1-4, with D possibly being TRBD1 (6 bases). The CDR3 length is 15 residues. The germline V and J ends were trimmed by 2 bases and 8 bases, with 15 bases remaining between them. Looked up from germline, CDR1 is MNHEY and CDR2 is SVGAGI. CDR3 loop: CASSYGGRGREKLFF. CDR3 DNA sequence: TGTGCCAGCAGTTACGGAGGCAGGGGTAGGGAAAAACTGTTTTTT.

This clonotype was detected a few times. The chain joins TRBV10-1 to TRBJ1-1, with D possibly being TRBD1 (5 bases). The V end lost 6 bases, the J end lost 1 base, and 9 bases lay between the germline ends. The CDR3 loop spans 13 amino acids. The germline V gene has CDR1 WNHNN and CDR2 SYGVQD (reference sequence). CDR3 DNA: TGCGCCAGCAGGACAGAGCAGAACACTGAAGCTTTCTTT. Translation: CASRTEQNTEAFF.

This clonotype was counted many times. V is TRBV20-1 and J is TRBJ1-5, with D tentatively TRBD1 (5 bases). Deletions cut 6 bases from V and 3 bases from J, with 12 bases between. Per the germline V gene, CDR1 is DFQATT and CDR2 is SNEGSKA (reference sequence). This CDR3 has 13 residues. The CDR3 DNA sequence: TGCAGTGCCCCCCAGGGTTTCAATCAGCCCCAGCATTTT. Residues: CSAPQGFNQPQHF.

A few counts support this clonotype. The CDR3 region is CAIEPRDANTGELFF. CDR3 sequence (DNA): TGTGCCATCGAACCCCGAGACGCGAACACCGGGGAGCTGTTTTTT. The rearrangement joins TRBV7-9 to TRBJ2-2, with D unresolved. Trimming took off 10 bases at V and 0 bases at J, with 15 bases between the two ends. CDR3 length: 15 residues. CDR1 SEHNR and CDR2 FQNEAQ come from the germline V gene (reference sequence).

V is TRBV11-2 and J is TRBJ2-2, with D unresolved. V shed 0 bases and J shed 4 bases, with 6 bases lying between them. The CDR3 runs to 14 residues. Germline values: CDR1 SGHAT, CDR2 FQNNGV. This CDR3 is CASSLDVGTGELFF. CDR3 nucleotide sequence: TGTGCCAGCAGCTTAGATGTGGGCACCGGGGAGCTGTTTTTT.

V and J are TRBV7-2 and TRBJ2-1; 13 nucleotides match TRBD2. Per germline, CDR1 SGHTA and CDR2 FQGNSA. V lost 5 bases to trimming and J lost 8 bases; unmatched junction nucleotides: 9. There are 16 residues in the CDR3. The CDR3 coding sequence is TGTGCCAGCAGCGTACTACTAGCGGGAGGGCCCCATGAGCAGTTCTTC. Translation gives CASSVLLAGGPHEQFF. Filled out from reference TRBV7-2 and TRBJ2-1, the complete variable domain reads GAGVSQSPSNKVTEKGKDVELRCDPISGHTALYWYRQSLGQGLEFLIYFQGNSAPDKSGLPSDRFSAERTGGSVSTLTIQRTQQEDSAVYLCASSVLLAGGPHEQFFGPGTRLTVL.

This clonotype was detected once. CDR3 DNA: TGCGCCAGCAGTGGTTCGGGGGCGCAGGAGCAGTTCTTC. Protein sequence: CASSGSGAQEQFF. This chain links TRBV10-2 with TRBJ2-1; D could derive from TRBD1 or TRBD2 (6 bases each). The length of the CDR3 is 13 residues. CDR1 is WSHSY, CDR2 SAAADI, per germline. Trimming cost V 4 bases and J 10 bases, with 14 bases left between them.

At least ten counts were recorded for this clonotype. The rearrangement uses TRBV5-5 and TRBJ2-7; 10 bases are a match to TRBD1. CDR3 length: 14 amino acids. V dropped 3 bases and J dropped 6; count of bases not matched to a gene: 6. Germline V gene data show CDR1 as SGHKS and CDR2 as YYEKEE (reference sequence). CDR3 residues: CASSWGQGYSEQYF. As DNA, the CDR3 is TGTGCCAGCAGCTGGGGACAGGGGTACTCCGAGCAGTACTTC. Combining the CDR3 with reference TRBV5-5 and TRBJ2-7 gives the whole variable domain DAGVTQSPTHLIKTRGQQVTLRCSPISGHKSVSWYQQVLGQGPQFIFQYYEKEERGRGNFPDRFSARQFPNYSSELNVNALLLGDSALYLCASSWGQGYSEQYFGPGTRLTVT.

The chain employs TRBV6-5 and TRBJ2-3; TRBD2 might be the D (5 bases). V was clipped by 5 bases and J by 6 bases, with 12 bases between them. Per germline, CDR1 MNHEY and CDR2 SVGAGI. CDR3 length: 13 amino acids. The CDR3 loop is CASSPTRRDTQYF. The CDR3 DNA is TGTGCCAGCAGTCCCACTAGGCGGGATACGCAGTATTTT.

This clonotype was found many times. The V gene is TRBV5-1, the J gene TRBJ2-3, with TRBD2 matching over 11 bases. The CDR3 spans 21 residues. After removal of 5 bases from V and 1 base from J, the junction contained 21 bases not matched to a gene. The V gene's germline CDR1 is SGHRS and CDR2 YFSETQ. DNA of the CDR3: TGCGCCAGCAGAGGACAGGGTTGGTTAGCGGGAGGGCCGAGCGGCACAGATACGCAGTATTTT. As protein: CASRGQGWLAGGPSGTDTQYF.

This clonotype was observed a few times. This rearrangement joins TRBV28 to TRBJ1-2; a weak D match, TRBD1 (6 bases). Germline V lookup: CDR1 MDHEN, CDR2 SYDVKM. This CDR3 region has 14 residues. The V end lost 7 bases, the J end lost 7 bases, and 19 bases lay between the germline ends. The CDR3 region is CASTFLGAYRGYTF. As DNA, the CDR3 is TGTGCCAGCACCTTTTTGGGGGCCTACCGTGGCTACACCTTC.

This clonotype was counted between two and nine times. The chain carries TRBV12-3 or TRBV12-4 and TRBJ2-3; 16 positions match TRBD2. The V segment lost 7 bases and the J segment 2 bases; nucleotides outside the gene matches: 9. The CDR3 length is 18 residues. The CDR3 here is CASKQGLAGGKFTDTQYF. The CDR3 nucleotides are TGTGCCAGCAAACAGGGACTAGCGGGAGGGAAATTCACAGATACGCAGTATTTT.

This clonotype was detected many times. The chain recombines TRBV28 with TRBJ2-5; D possibly corresponds to TRBD2 (6 bases). V dropped 2 bases and J dropped 9 bases, with 22 bases sitting between them. This CDR3 region has 16 residues. Per the germline V gene, CDR1 is MDHEN and CDR2 is SYDVKM. The CDR3 protein is CASSLGGEGLGEAQYF. In DNA form, the CDR3 reads TGTGCCAGCAGTTTAGGGGGTGAGGGCCTCGGGGAGGCCCAGTACTTC.

In this sample, this clonotype turned up many times. The chain has TRBV7-9 and TRBJ2-5; D ambiguous. V lost 2 bases, J lost 4 bases, and 8 bases lay in between. This CDR3 has 13 amino acids. Germline V gene data show CDR1 as SEHNR and CDR2 as FQNEAQ (reference sequence). The CDR3: CASSLPGIETQYF. The CDR3 nucleotides read TGTGCCAGCAGCTTACCAGGAATAGAGACCCAGTACTTC. Using reference TRBV7-9 and TRBJ2-5 for the parts outside the CDR3, the full variable domain is DTGVSQNPRHKITKRGQNVTFRCDPISEHNRLYWYRQTLGQGPEFLTYFQNEAQLEKSRLLSDRFSAERPKGSFSTLEIQRTEQGDSAMYLCASSLPGIETQYFGPGTRLLVL.

In this sample, this clonotype turned up a few times. V and J are TRBV14 and TRBJ2-7; 7 bases are a match to TRBD2. Per the germline V gene, CDR1 is SGHDN and CDR2 is FVKESK. The CDR3 has 16 amino acids. Unmatched junction bases numbered 11, after V lost 4 bases and J lost 2 bases. The chain's CDR3 is CASSPLTRGGTYEQYF. The CDR3 coding sequence is TGTGCCAGCAGCCCTCTAACGCGGGGAGGGACCTACGAGCAGTACTTC. Full variable domain (missing parts from reference TRBV14 and TRBJ2-7): EAGVTQFPSHSVIEKGQTVTLRCDPISGHDNLYWYRRVMGKEIKFLLHFVKESKQDESGMPNNRFLAERTGGTYSTLKVQPAELEDSGVYFCASSPLTRGGTYEQYFGPGTRLTVT.

The chain links TRBV12-3 or TRBV12-4 to TRBJ1-1; a possible D gene is TRBD1 (5 bases). The germline V and J ends were trimmed by 3 bases and 5 bases, with 13 bases remaining between them. The CDR3 has 14 residues. CDR3 amino acids: CASSFAGRGTEAFF. Written as DNA, the CDR3 is TGTGCCAGCAGTTTTGCAGGGCGGGGTACTGAAGCTTTCTTT.

A word on this clonotype: At one end, the junction sequence differs from germline, possibly due to a read error. The chain carries TRBV28 and TRBJ1-3, with TRBD1 identical over 8 bases. CDR1 is MDHEN and CDR2 is SYDVKM in the germline V gene. The CDR3 is 13 residues long. The CDR3 DNA is TGTGCCAGCAGTTTTGGGGACAGGCCCAACCCCCATTTT. This codes for CASSFGDRPNPHF.

This rearrangement joins TRBV7-2 to TRBJ2-1; TRBD2 is a possible D gene (6 bases). CDR1 and CDR2 (germline): SGHTA, FQGNSA. This CDR3 contains 15 residues. Between the trimmed V and J ends, which lost 5 bases and 3 bases, there was a span of 14 bases. The CDR3, as DNA: TGTGCCAGCAGCCCAGCCGGGAGTCGCTACAATGAGCAGTTCTTC. It codes for CASSPAGSRYNEQFF. The full variable domain, its missing parts supplied by reference TRBV7-2 and TRBJ2-1, is GAGVSQSPSNKVTEKGKDVELRCDPISGHTALYWYRQSLGQGLEFLIYFQGNSAPDKSGLPSDRFSAERTGGSVSTLTIQRTQQEDSAVYLCASSPAGSRYNEQFFGPGTRLTVL.

This clonotype was seen ten or more times. CDR3 coding DNA: TGTGCCAGCTCAGCTTCCGGGACTAATGAAAAACTGTTTTTT. It translates to CASSASGTNEKLFF. The V and J genes are TRBV18 and TRBJ1-4, with D unclear. V dropped 5 bases and J dropped 2 bases, with 9 bases sitting between them. The CDR3 extends over 14 amino acids. Germline assignment: CDR1 KGHSH and CDR2 LQKENI.

This clonotype was recorded many times. The rearrangement joins TRBV20-1 to TRBJ2-2; TRBD1 is a possible D gene (6 bases). The CDR3 contains 12 residues. Trimming took 3 bases from V and 7 from J, leaving 9 bases between them. Germline V gene data show CDR1 as DFQATT and CDR2 as SNEGSKA (reference sequence). The CDR3 here is CSARGDIGELFF. The CDR3 nucleotides read TGCAGTGCTAGGGGGGACATCGGGGAGCTGTTTTTT.